This T cell receptor beta chain came from a study of cytomegalovirus exposure and HLA in healthy donors. Study-level information: The 100 million to 140 million unique TCR beta sequences, from 150 million to 200 million T cells, were found by an earlier analysis.

The PCR contained 60 Vbeta and 13 Jbeta primers. Sequencing was performed with immunoSEQ multiplex PCR; in TCRdb, only in-frame clones are kept and a portion is missing. The sample holds tens of thousands of clones, roughly three quarters seen once. V lost 4 bases and J lost 1, with 4 bases in between. Germline CDR1 is ENHRY and CDR2 is SYGVKD. This CDR3 has 12 residues. The sequence was collected from a woman in her twenties or thirties in good health and CMV-seronegative. The specimen sequenced was PBMCs. J is TRBJ1-1 and V is TRBV10-3; D is ambiguous. CDR3 sequence reads: CAISVRNTEAFF. For the CDR3, the DNA is TGTGCCATCAGTGTCAGGAACACTGAAGCTTTCTTT.